This TCR beta chain derives from a study of response to subunit inactivated influenza vaccine. Whole-study findings and limits: The authors suggested that every seasonal influenza vaccination recruits few new T cells.

The CDR3 is 14 amino acids. Germline V CDR1 and CDR2: SGHDT, YYEEEE. The V and J ends lost 2 bases and 6 bases respectively, with 11 bases between them. TCRdb re-derived calls from the RT-PCR reads in MiXCR, one entry per CDR3 protein. The data show 450,000 to 500,000 distinct CDR3 sequences, approximately 11% seen once. About this clonotype: Its target is unknown.

The receptor was isolated from a man in his fifties or sixties who received an inactivated influenza vaccine. The specimen comprised PBMCs from blood, sampled 40 to 50 days after vaccination. The chain recombines TRBV5-6 with TRBJ1-4; possibly TRBD1 for D (6 bases). CDR3 bases: TGTGCCAGCAGCTTTGGGGGCGCATATGAAAAACTGTTTTTT. It codes for CASSFGGAYEKLFF.